This entry lists 24 T cell receptor beta chains sequenced from one sample in a study of CD8 T cells in ankylosing spondylitis. TCRdb re-derived calls from the 5' RACE reads in MiXCR, one entry per CDR3 protein. The table lists about 150,000 distinct CDR3 sequences, about a third of them singletons, with 4.5% to 6% in the top ten. Sequencing used synovial fluid, either unsorted or a sorted T cell fraction (not recorded which). The receptors here all came from a male donor with ankylosing spondylitis.

The gene calls are TRBV6-5 and TRBJ2-5; unclear D gene. CDR1 and CDR2 (germline): MNHEY, SVGAGI. The CDR3 runs 15 residues. Trimming took 2 bases from V and 3 from J, leaving 13 bases between them. The CDR3 DNA sequence: TGTGCCAGCAGTTACAAGGGCTACTCGGAAGAGACCCAGTACTTC. Its translation is CASSYKGYSEETQYF.

The rearrangement joins TRBV4-1 to TRBJ1-1; no definite D call. The CDR3 sequence is 14 residues long. Germline values: CDR1 MGHRA, CDR2 YSYEKL. The V and J ends lost 5 bases and 4 bases respectively, with 14 bases between them. The CDR3 DNA is TGCGCCAGCAGCTCAGAACCCAGGACCACTGAAGCTTTCTTT. This encodes CASSSEPRTTEAFF.

The V call is TRBV6-1, the J call TRBJ1-2; a weak D match, TRBD1 (5 bases). CDR1 and CDR2 from the germline V gene are MNHNS and SASEGT. Trimming took off 6 bases at V and 7 bases at J, with 21 bases between the two ends. The CDR3 extends over 15 amino acids. The CDR3 coding sequence is TGTGCCAGCAGACCCCTGGACAACGCTATGTTTGGCTACACCTTC. Its protein is CASRPLDNAMFGYTF.

This clonotype was detected only a few times. This rearrangement joins TRBV20-1 to TRBJ2-1; 14 bases are a match to TRBD2. V dropped 4 bases and J dropped 9; count of bases not matched to a gene: 8. Per germline, CDR1 DFQATT and CDR2 SNEGSKA (reference sequence). The CDR3 spans 15 residues. The CDR3 loop reads CSAKPGLAGEAEQFF. CDR3 sequence (DNA): TGCAGTGCTAAACCGGGACTAGCGGGAGAGGCTGAGCAGTTCTTC.

V is TRBV12-3 or TRBV12-4 and J is TRBJ1-1, with D uncertain. This CDR3 contains 14 residues. V lost 3 bases and J lost 0, with 8 bases in between. CDR3 loop: CASSFWEMNTEAFF. The CDR3 DNA reads as TGTGCCAGCAGTTTTTGGGAAATGAACACTGAAGCTTTCTTT.

The chain couples TRBV5-1 to TRBJ2-7, with D hard to call. CDR1 and CDR2 (germline): SGHRS, YFSETQ. Trimming stripped 0 bases from V and 0 bases from J, with 13 bases between. CDR3 length equals 16 residues. CDR3 loop: CASSLVPPTSSYEQYF. The DNA for the CDR3 is TGCGCCAGCAGCTTGGTGCCCCCTACGAGCTCCTACGAGCAGTACTTC.

This clonotype was counted only a few times. The V gene is TRBV11-3, the J gene TRBJ2-1; perhaps TRBD1 as D (5 bases). The CDR3 is 17 residues long. CDR1 and CDR2 (germline): SGHNT, YENEEA. Trimming removed 5 bases from V and 2 bases from J, with 19 bases in between. CDR3 region: CASSPFATGGTYNEQFF. The CDR3 DNA is TGTGCCAGCAGCCCCTTTGCAACAGGCGGCACCTACAATGAGCAGTTCTTC.

This clonotype showed up just a few times. The V and J genes are TRBV4-1 and TRBJ2-1; 11 bases agree with TRBD1. The ends lost 7 bases at V and 3 bases at J; junction bases unmatched: 8. This CDR3 comprises 16 residues. The germline V gene has CDR1 MGHRA and CDR2 YSYEKL. CDR3 sequence reads: CASNQPDRGLYNEQFF. CDR3 DNA: TGCGCCAGCAACCAGCCGGACAGGGGGCTCTACAATGAGCAGTTCTTC.

This clonotype was seen a handful of times. This rearrangement joins TRBV20-1 to TRBJ2-1, with 9 bases aligning to TRBD2. CDR1 and CDR2 from the germline V gene are DFQATT and SNEGSKA (reference sequence). The trim removed 3 bases at V and 3 bases at J, leaving 3 bases unmatched. The CDR3 totals 14 residues. CDR3 residues: CSASGGGVYNEQFF. The CDR3 bases are TGCAGTGCTAGTGGCGGGGGGGTCTACAATGAGCAGTTCTTC.

The chain carries TRBV24-1 and TRBJ2-3; D remains unclear. CDR1 is KGHDR, CDR2 SFDVKD, per germline. Between the trimmed V and J ends, which lost 0 bases and 4 bases, there was a span of 7 bases. CDR3 length equals 14 residues. Written as DNA, the CDR3 is TGTGCCACCAGTGATTTGGGCAGCGCAGATACGCAGTATTTT. This gives the protein CATSDLGSADTQYF.

A few counts support this clonotype. The CDR3 sequence is CASTRGQGSSNQPQHF. The CDR3, as DNA: TGTGCCAGCACTAGAGGACAGGGAAGTAGCAATCAGCCCCAGCATTTT. The chain links TRBV6-1 to TRBJ1-5; 8 positions match TRBD1. V shed 7 bases, J shed 0 bases, and the junction held 8 bases outside the gene matches. This CDR3 spans 16 amino acids. CDR1 is MNHNS, CDR2 SASEGT, per germline.

This chain links TRBV7-2 with TRBJ2-1; D gene unclear. The CDR3 loop spans 11 amino acids. Germline V gene lookup returns CDR1 SGHTA and CDR2 FQGNSA. Deletions cut 5 bases from V and 9 bases from J, with 8 bases between. As DNA, the CDR3 is TGTGCCAGCAGCCTCCGGAGTGAGCAGTTCTTC. It translates to CASSLRSEQFF.

The V and J genes are TRBV12-3 or TRBV12-4 and TRBJ1-1; 8 bases agree with TRBD1. This CDR3 spans 14 amino acids. Losses at the gene ends were 7 bases for V and 11 bases for J; bases not matched to a gene: 15. CDR3 nucleotides: TGTGCCAGCATTACCCTTGGCCCCAGGGGGCCGGCTTTCTTT. It encodes CASITLGPRGPAFF.

The chain couples TRBV5-1 to TRBJ2-1; TRBD1 or TRBD2 may be the D gene (5 bases each). V was pared by 0 bases and J by 9 bases, with 7 bases between. In germline, CDR1 is SGHRS, CDR2 YFSETQ. CDR3 length: 12 residues. As DNA, the CDR3 is TGCGCCAGCAGCTTGGTTGGGGGTGAGCAGTTCTTC. The encoded protein is CASSLVGGEQFF.

This clonotype was recorded many times. The chain joins TRBV6-2 or TRBV6-3 to TRBJ2-1, with 10 bases lining up with TRBD2. Germline V gene sequence: CDR1 MNHEY, CDR2 SVGEGT. V lost 6 bases, J lost 4 bases, and 6 bases stayed unmatched. This CDR3 is built from 15 residues. The CDR3 spells CASRNLAGAYNEQFF. The CDR3 DNA reads as TGTGCCAGCAGGAACCTAGCGGGAGCGTACAATGAGCAGTTCTTC.

This clonotype was detected many times. The chain has TRBV4-1 and TRBJ1-2; a weak D match, TRBD1 (5 bases). The CDR3 is made up of 16 amino acids. Germline V gene lookup returns CDR1 MGHRA and CDR2 YSYEKL. V dropped 1 base and J dropped 7 bases, with 19 bases sitting between them. The DNA of the CDR3 is TGCGCCAGCAGCCAAGTTGTGAGGGGTGGCTCGGGTGGCTACACCTTC. Its protein product is CASSQVVRGGSGGYTF.

The V and J genes are TRBV12-3 or TRBV12-4 and TRBJ2-3; the D is unclear. The CDR3 loop spans 15 amino acids. V was shortened by 3 bases and J by 4 bases, with 14 bases between the two germline ends. The CDR3 sequence: CASSFMIGQSDTQYF. CDR3 in DNA: TGTGCCAGCAGTTTTATGATAGGGCAATCAGATACGCAGTATTTT.

This clonotype was detected once. The chain links TRBV7-2 to TRBJ2-2; D call uncertain. V was clipped by 2 bases and J by 4 bases, with 8 bases between them. Germline V lookup: CDR1 SGHTA, CDR2 FQGNSA. CDR3 length: 14 residues. CDR3 nucleotides: TGTGCCAGCAGCTTAAGTACTACCACCGGGGAGCTGTTTTTT. Encoded protein: CASSLSTTTGELFF.

This clonotype was found a few times. The chain employs TRBV20-1 and TRBJ1-2; D remains ambiguous. This CDR3 has 12 amino acids. V lost 1 base and J 2 bases, leaving 5 bases between the germline ends. From germline, CDR1 is DFQATT and CDR2 SNEGSKA (reference sequence). The CDR3 protein is CSARGENYGYTF. DNA of the CDR3: TGCAGTGCTAGAGGGGAGAACTATGGCTACACCTTC.

In its sample, this clonotype was seen many times. This rearrangement joins TRBV18 to TRBJ2-7; D possibly corresponds to TRBD1 (6 bases). Trimming took 2 bases from V and 5 from J, leaving 7 bases between them. CDR1 KGHSH and CDR2 LQKENI come from the germline V gene. The CDR3 is made up of 12 amino acids. The CDR3 DNA follows: TGTGCCAGCTCACCAGACAGGAACGAGCAGTACTTC. It is translated as CASSPDRNEQYF.

This clonotype was seen a few times. This chain joins TRBV5-1 and TRBJ2-5; D uncertain. CDR1 is SGHRS and CDR2 is YFSETQ in the germline V gene. This CDR3 has 14 amino acids. V lost 0 bases, J lost 3 bases, and 9 bases lay in between. The CDR3 reads CASSLARLEETQYF. The CDR3 DNA is TGCGCCAGCAGCTTGGCTCGGTTGGAAGAGACCCAGTACTTC. The full variable domain, with the rest looked up from reference TRBV5-1 and TRBJ2-5, is KAGVTQTPRYLIKTRGQQVTLSCSPISGHRSVSWYQQTPGQGLQFLFEYFSETQRNKGNFPGRFSGRQFSNSRSEMNVSTLELGDSALYLCASSLARLEETQYFGPGTRLLVL.

The CDR3 protein is CASTSSGTNTGELFF. CDR3 DNA sequence: TGTGCCAGCACATCTAGCGGAACGAACACCGGGGAGCTGTTTTTT. The chain carries TRBV2 and TRBJ2-2; 7 bases are shared with TRBD2. Germline V gene sequence: CDR1 SNHLY, CDR2 FYNNEI. The CDR3 extends over 15 amino acids. The V gene end was trimmed by 7 bases and the J gene end by 0 bases; junction bases not matched to a gene: 5.

The rearrangement uses TRBV12-3 or TRBV12-4 and TRBJ1-3, with 7 bases fitting TRBD1. The CDR3 runs to 14 residues. The trim removed 5 bases at V and 0 bases at J, leaving 1 base unmatched. The CDR3 region is CASSRDSSGNTIYF. For the CDR3, the DNA is TGTGCCAGCAGTCGGGACAGCTCTGGAAACACCATATATTTT.

This clonotype was counted a few times. The chain combines TRBV12-3 or TRBV12-4 with TRBJ2-5; TRBD2 matches at 10 bases. The CDR3 has 14 amino acids. After removal of 3 bases from V and 6 bases from J, the junction contained 4 bases not matched to a gene. CDR3 sequence: CASSLSGGAQTQYF. CDR3 DNA: TGTGCCAGCAGTTTGAGCGGGGGGGCGCAGACCCAGTACTTC.